The text below deals with one T cell receptor beta chain. This CDR3 region has 17 residues. Germline V CDR1 and CDR2: SGHTA, FQGNSA. Losses at the gene ends were 6 bases for V and 8 bases for J; bases not matched to a gene: 19. This record belongs to a study of blood T cells in healthy people across ages. The second PCR ran 7 to 11 cycles with a sample-barcoded 5' primer and J-beta primers. Each CDR3 protein is one row after TCRdb ran MiXCR on the 5' RACE reads. The data contain some 760,000 distinct CDR3 sequences, about 25% of them singletons. The data were also submitted as part of a second study, on T cells of mothers and their children.

The sequence derives from a boy aged 5 to 17 in good health. The sequenced sample consisted of blood. This chain links TRBV7-2 with TRBJ1-2; TRBD1 aligns across 9 bases. The CDR3 coding sequence is TGTGCCAGCAGTTACAACCACAGGGGGCTGGACCTCCGGGGCTACACCTTC. Encoded protein: CASSYNHRGLDLRGYTF.